Below, 8 T cell receptor beta chains from the same sample are listed, as sequenced in a study of blood T cell repertoires in COVID-19. The table came from immunoSEQ multiplex PCR; TCRdb's copy has only in-frame clones and leaves some out. Found here are 200,000 to 250,000 clones, about 91% of them singletons; the top ten hold 9% to 12%. The sample taken for sequencing was PBMCs or T cells enriched from blood (not recorded which). Receptors originate from a man aged 18 to 30 with acute COVID-19.

This chain connects TRBV7-9 to TRBJ2-1, with 9 bases identical to TRBD2. From germline, CDR1 is SEHNR and CDR2 FQNEAQ (reference sequence). The CDR3 runs 16 residues. J gave up 8 bases and V 6 bases, and 14 bases lay outside the gene matches. CDR3 region: CASRIAGEVASDEQFF. In nucleotides, the CDR3 is TGTGCCAGCAGGATAGCGGGAGAAGTTGCGAGCGATGAGCAGTTCTTC.

Only a few counts were recorded for this clone. The chain carries TRBV10-2 and TRBJ2-7; D unresolved. Germline loops: CDR1 WSHSY, CDR2 SAAADI. This CDR3 has 16 amino acids. The V end was cut by 2 bases, the J end by 0 bases, with 14 bases between. This CDR3 reads CASSEGWATSSYEQYF. The CDR3 nucleotides are TGCGCCAGCAGTGAGGGGTGGGCAACGAGCTCCTACGAGCAGTACTTC.

The CDR3: CASSSLAQNNSPLHF. Written as DNA, the CDR3 is TGTGCCAGCAGTTCTCTGGCCCAGAATAATTCACCCCTCCACTTT. V is TRBV28 and J is TRBJ1-6, with unresolved D. Trimming stripped 4 bases from V and 5 bases from J, with 12 bases between. Germline V gives CDR1 MDHEN, CDR2 SYDVKM. The CDR3 is made up of 15 amino acids.

V gene TRBV7-3 combines with J gene TRBJ1-5; D unresolved. The length of the CDR3 is 13 residues. Trimming shortened V by 5 bases and J by 9 bases, and 14 bases separated the two germline ends. Germline CDR1 and CDR2: SGHTA and FQGTGA. For the CDR3, the DNA is TGTGCCAGCAGCCAAGCCCGGGAATCGCCCCAGCATTTT. It translates to CASSQARESPQHF.

This chain links TRBV7-8 with TRBJ2-7; D is possibly TRBD1 (5 bases). Germline V gene data show CDR1 as SGHVS and CDR2 as FQNEAQ. This CDR3 comprises 13 residues. The germline V and J ends were trimmed by 5 bases and 9 bases, with 17 bases remaining between them. The CDR3 reads CASSLAARTRQYF. For the CDR3, the DNA is TGTGCCAGCAGCCTCGCGGCCCGGACACGGCAGTACTTC. The whole variable domain, remainder taken from reference TRBV7-8 and TRBJ2-7, is GAGVSQSPRYKVAKRGQDVALRCDPISGHVSLFWYQQALGQGPEFLTYFQNEAQLDKSGLPSDRFFAERPEGSVSTLKIQRTQQEDSAVYLCASSLAARTRQYFGPGTRLTVT.

The V and J genes are TRBV4-1 and TRBJ1-5; no definite D call. CDR3 size: 15 residues. The germline V gene encodes CDR1 MGHRA and CDR2 YSYEKL. Deletions cut 2 bases from V and 3 bases from J, with 11 bases between. CDR3 residues: CASSQREGLNQPQHF. The CDR3 DNA sequence: TGCGCCAGCAGCCAAAGGGAGGGTCTCAATCAGCCCCAGCATTTT.

The CDR3 coding sequence is TGCGCCAGCAGCCAAGAAGCGGGGCGGGAGCTGTTTTTT. Translating it yields CASSQEAGRELFF. The chain uses TRBV4-1 and TRBJ2-2; 7 nucleotides align to TRBD2. The germline V gene has CDR1 MGHRA and CDR2 YSYEKL. Trimming at V came to 0 bases and at J to 9 bases, leaving 1 base not matched to a gene. The CDR3 covers 13 residues.

The J gene is TRBJ2-6, the V gene TRBV27; weak D call: TRBD1 (5 bases). CDR3 length: 15 amino acids. The germline CDR1 and CDR2 sequences are MNHEY and SMNVEV (reference sequence). The V and J ends lost 4 bases and 4 bases respectively, with 11 bases between them. CDR3: CASSSFGAGANVLTF. CDR3 bases: TGTGCCAGCAGTTCCTTTGGGGCAGGGGCCAACGTCCTGACTTTC. Variable domain in full (rest from reference TRBV27 and TRBJ2-6): EAQVTQNPRYLITVTGKKLTVTCSQNMNHEYMSWYRQDPGLGLRQIYYSMNVEVTDKGDVPEGYKVSRKEKRNFPLILESPSPNQTSLYFCASSSFGAGANVLTFGAGSRLTVL.